Following are 23 T cell receptor beta chains from one sample sequenced in a study of blood T cell repertoires in COVID-19. Clones were read by immunoSEQ multiplex PCR, and TCRdb kept only the in-frame ones, dropping some. The sample lists fewer than 350,000 clones; around 81% were seen once. Sequencing was done on a sample of peripheral blood. The receptors were gathered from a woman aged 55-75 years with active or convalescent COVID-19.

The chain carries TRBV7-9 and TRBJ1-5; 7 nucleotides match TRBD1. This CDR3 contains 14 residues. Germline lookup yields CDR1 SEHNR and CDR2 FQNEAQ (reference sequence). V shed 4 bases and J 3 bases; nucleotides not matched to a gene: 3. CDR3 residues: CASSYGQVNQPQHF. DNA for the CDR3: TGTGCCAGCAGCTACGGACAGGTCAATCAGCCCCAGCATTTT.

The chain carries TRBV19 and TRBJ1-1; 8 bases line up with TRBD1. Trimming took 3 bases from V and 4 from J; bases not matched to a gene: 10. CDR1 and CDR2 from the germline V gene are LNHDA and SQIVND (reference sequence). The CDR3 loop spans 16 amino acids. CDR3: CASSIRTGKEGTEAFF. For the CDR3, the DNA is TGTGCCAGTAGTATCCGGACAGGGAAAGAAGGCACTGAAGCTTTCTTT.

V is TRBV19 and J is TRBJ1-4, with D possibly TRBD1 on 5 matching bases. This CDR3 is 15 amino acids long. V was shortened by 3 bases and J by 8 bases, with 16 bases between the two germline ends. Germline loops: CDR1 LNHDA, CDR2 SQIVND (reference sequence). The CDR3 DNA follows: TGTGCCAGTAGTATGGGTCCCCAGGGTGGCGAAAAACTGTTTTTT. Amino acid sequence: CASSMGPQGGEKLFF. Together with reference TRBV19 and TRBJ1-4, the CDR3 gives the full variable domain: DGGITQSPKYLFRKEGQNVTLSCEQNLNHDAMYWYRQDPGQGLRLIYYSQIVNDFQKGDIAEGYSVSREKKESFPLTVTSAQKNPTAFYLCASSMGPQGGEKLFFGSGTQLSVL.

The chain carries TRBV5-1 and TRBJ2-3, with 7 positions matching TRBD2. From germline, CDR1 is SGHRS and CDR2 YFSETQ. The V and J ends lost 2 bases and 5 bases, in that order; junction bases with no gene match: 23. This CDR3 comprises 20 residues. The CDR3 spells CASSFYPDSLGGSGVDTQYF. The DNA for the CDR3 is TGCGCCAGCAGCTTCTACCCGGACTCATTGGGGGGGTCTGGAGTAGATACGCAGTATTTT.

The chain carries TRBV7-9 and TRBJ2-1, with 11 bases identical to TRBD2. The CDR3 sequence is 17 residues long. Germline V CDR1 and CDR2: SEHNR, FQNEAQ (reference sequence). V shed 1 base, J shed 2 bases, and the junction held 4 bases outside the gene matches. CDR3 loop: CASSLDGTSGPYNEQFF. CDR3 in DNA: TGTGCCAGCAGCTTAGATGGGACTAGCGGACCCTACAATGAGCAGTTCTTC.

The chain joins TRBV19 to TRBJ2-7, with 8 bases lining up with TRBD1. The J segment lost 6 bases and the V segment lost 3 bases, leaving 7 bases of the junction unmatched. This CDR3 is 14 amino acids long. Germline lookup yields CDR1 LNHDA and CDR2 SQIVND (reference sequence). CDR3 nucleotide sequence: TGTGCCAGTAGTATTATGGCGACAGGGGCCGAGCAGTACTTC. It translates to CASSIMATGAEQYF.

With respect to this clone: In the same sample, other DNA sequences code for this CDR3. The chain is built from TRBV12-3 or TRBV12-4 and TRBJ2-5; D remains unclear. The length of the CDR3 is 11 residues. The V and J ends lost 2 bases and 5 bases respectively, with 3 bases between them. In DNA, the CDR3 is TGTGCCAGCAGTTTACAGGAGACCCAGTACTTC. This codes for CASSLQETQYF.

This clone was observed a single time. The J gene is TRBJ2-1, the V gene TRBV2, with 8 bases matching TRBD2. Germline V gene sequence: CDR1 SNHLY, CDR2 FYNNEI. V shed 3 bases and J 2 bases; nucleotides not matched to a gene: 3. This CDR3 is 15 amino acids long. The chain's CDR3 is CASSEVRGAYNEQFF. CDR3 sequence (DNA): TGTGCCAGCAGTGAGGTGCGGGGGGCCTACAATGAGCAGTTCTTC. Complete variable domain (other parts from reference TRBV2 and TRBJ2-1): EPEVTQTPSHQVTQMGQEVILRCVPISNHLYFYWYRQILGQKVEFLVSFYNNEISEKSEIFDDQFSVERPDGSNFTLKIRSTKLEDSAMYFCASSEVRGAYNEQFFGPGTRLTVL.

V is TRBV9 and J is TRBJ1-3, with TRBD1 matching over 7 bases. CDR1 and CDR2 (germline): SGDLS, YYNGEE. V gave up 4 bases and J gave up 0 bases; unmatched junction bases: 7. This CDR3 contains 16 residues. CDR3 nucleotides: TGTGCCAGCAGCCCAACGACAGGGCTCTCTGGAAACACCATATATTTT. Its protein product is CASSPTTGLSGNTIYF.

The chain combines TRBV5-1 with TRBJ2-3; unclear D gene. Trimming took 0 bases from V and 0 from J, leaving 11 bases between them. This CDR3 spans 16 amino acids. Germline V gene data show CDR1 as SGHRS and CDR2 as YFSETQ. The CDR3: CASSLEALDSTDTQYF. The DNA of the CDR3 is TGCGCCAGCAGCTTGGAAGCCTTAGATAGCACAGATACGCAGTATTTT.

This clone was recorded only once. This chain joins TRBV27 and TRBJ1-2; TRBD1 agrees at 9 bases. This CDR3 spans 14 amino acids. The junction had 10 bases not matched to a gene; V was cut back by 6 bases and J by 8 bases. The V gene's germline CDR1 is MNHEY and CDR2 SMNVEV (reference sequence). The CDR3 loop reads CASRLLQGARGYTF. In DNA, the CDR3 is TGTGCCAGCAGATTGCTACAGGGGGCGCGCGGCTACACCTTC.

The V and J genes are TRBV7-9 and TRBJ2-2; D possibly corresponds to TRBD1 (6 bases). The germline CDR1 and CDR2 sequences are SEHNR and FQNEAQ (reference sequence). V lost 7 bases and J lost 2, with 14 bases in between. The CDR3 length is 15 residues. CDR3 protein: CASIQGSGNTGELFF. The DNA for the CDR3 is TGTGCCAGCATCCAGGGGTCAGGAAACACCGGGGAGCTGTTTTTT.

The V call is TRBV3-1 (or the pseudogene TRBV3-2), the J call TRBJ2-1; D not resolved. The V gene lost 0 bases and the J gene lost 9 bases, with 9 bases spanning the gap. Germline values: CDR1 LGHDT, CDR2 YNNKEL (reference sequence). This CDR3 region has 13 residues. The chain's CDR3 is CASSQDPTGEQFF. The CDR3 nucleotides read TGTGCCAGCAGCCAAGACCCGACGGGTGAGCAGTTCTTC.

The chain links TRBV12-5 to TRBJ1-5; TRBD1 might be the D (5 bases). Germline V gives CDR1 LGHNT, CDR2 FRNRAP. This CDR3 spans 14 amino acids. V lost 1 base to trimming and J lost 1 base, with 5 bases between them. CDR3 amino acids: CASGLGQSNQPQHF. DNA for the CDR3: TGTGCTAGTGGTTTGGGACAGAGCAATCAGCCCCAGCATTTT. Filled out from reference TRBV12-5 and TRBJ1-5, the complete variable domain reads DARVTQTPRHKVTEMGQEVTMRCQPILGHNTVFWYRQTMMQGLELLAYFRNRAPLDDSGMPKDRFSAEMPDATLATLKIQPSEPRDSAVYFCASGLGQSNQPQHFGDGTRLSIL.

The rearrangement joins TRBV5-1 to TRBJ2-1, with D tentatively TRBD2 (5 bases). The germline V gene has CDR1 SGHRS and CDR2 YFSETQ. The CDR3 sequence is 14 residues long. V dropped 0 bases and J dropped 2 bases, with 6 bases sitting between them. The CDR3 region is CASSLVTTYNEQFF. CDR3 bases: TGCGCCAGCAGCTTGGTGACTACCTACAATGAGCAGTTCTTC.

The chain is built from TRBV7-6 and TRBJ2-3, with D possibly being TRBD1 (5 bases). Germline V gene data show CDR1 as SGHVS and CDR2 as FNYEAQ. The V gene lost 4 bases and the J gene lost 4 bases, with 18 bases spanning the gap. This CDR3 region has 16 residues. Written as DNA, the CDR3 is TGTGCCAGCAGCTACATCGGGCCCCCAGGGCCAGATACGCAGTATTTT. This sequence encodes CASSYIGPPGPDTQYF.

This sequence joins TRBV11-2 and TRBJ2-5, with 9 positions matching TRBD1. The V segment lost 1 base and the J segment 2 bases; nucleotides outside the gene matches: 8. The CDR3 covers 17 residues. The germline CDR1 and CDR2 sequences are SGHAT and FQNNGV. This chain's CDR3 is CASSLVAAGTGQETQYF. In nucleotides, the CDR3 is TGTGCCAGCAGCTTAGTCGCGGCAGGGACAGGGCAAGAGACCCAGTACTTC.

The chain uses TRBV5-4 and TRBJ2-1, with TRBD2 matching 14 bases. The trim removed 4 bases at V and 3 bases at J, leaving 6 bases unmatched. This CDR3 contains 17 residues. The germline V gene encodes CDR1 SGHNT and CDR2 YYREEE (reference sequence). The CDR3, as DNA: TGTGCCAGCAGCGGGGGACTAGCGGGGGAGGTCTACAATGAGCAGTTCTTC. It yields the protein CASSGGLAGEVYNEQFF.

The V and J genes are TRBV5-1 and TRBJ1-2, with no clear D. This CDR3 has 16 amino acids. The ends were cut back, 0 bases at V and 4 bases at J, with 16 bases in the middle. Germline loops: CDR1 SGHRS, CDR2 YFSETQ. The chain's CDR3 is CASSLETARGSYGYTF. DNA of the CDR3: TGCGCCAGCAGCTTGGAAACAGCCCGGGGTAGCTATGGCTACACCTTC.

This clone has more than one count but fewer than ten. The chain is built from TRBV9 and TRBJ1-5, with D perhaps matching TRBD1 (5 bases). Trimming shortened V by 0 bases and J by 6 bases, and 16 bases separated the two germline ends. Per the germline V gene, CDR1 is SGDLS and CDR2 is YYNGEE. The CDR3 consists of 16 residues. The CDR3 DNA sequence: TGTGCCAGCAGCGTAGACGCGCGCGGGGGGGGTCAGCCCCAGCATTTT. This encodes CASSVDARGGGQPQHF.

V usage is TRBV27 and J usage is TRBJ2-1; D is perhaps TRBD1 (7 bases). This CDR3 contains 15 residues. V shed 5 bases and J shed 1 base, with 12 bases lying between them. Germline lookup yields CDR1 MNHEY and CDR2 SMNVEV (reference sequence). As DNA, the CDR3 is TGTGCCAGCAGTGCGGGACAGCCTTCCTACAATGAGCAGTTCTTC. Its translation is CASSAGQPSYNEQFF.

V usage is TRBV6-2 or TRBV6-3 and J usage is TRBJ2-2, with 9 bases lining up with TRBD2. Germline-derived CDR1 and CDR2 are MNHEY and SVGEGT. The trim removed 2 bases at V and 4 bases at J, leaving 5 bases unmatched. The CDR3 sequence is 16 residues long. The CDR3 here is CASSYKSGGSTGELFF. As DNA, the CDR3 is TGTGCCAGCAGTTACAAGAGCGGGGGGTCCACCGGGGAGCTGTTTTTT.

This sequence joins TRBV5-1 and TRBJ2-7; TRBD2 agrees at 7 bases. V shed 4 bases and J 6 bases; nucleotides not matched to a gene: 7. CDR1 and CDR2 from the germline V gene are SGHRS and YFSETQ. The CDR3 has 13 residues. CDR3 sequence: CASSASGVGEQYF. The CDR3 DNA is TGCGCCAGCAGCGCCAGCGGGGTCGGCGAGCAGTACTTC.